This T cell receptor (beta chain) is from a study of regulatory T cells in long-lasting Graves disease (dated by TCRdb to about 2021). Background for the entire study: Patients with newly diagnosed Graves' disease had been on antithyroid drugs for under 3 months. Persistent Graves' disease patients were compared with newly diagnosed Graves' disease patients by peripheral blood TCR sequencing and RNA sequencing. The study was registered as a clinical trial and conducted in China. A total of around 35 samples underwent TCR sequencing, from about 13 patients with persistent Graves' disease and approximately 20 patients with newly diagnosed Graves' disease. Study-wide conclusions, independent of this receptor: Compared with newly diagnosed patients, persistent Graves' disease patients had lower TCR Shannon entropy and fewer highly expanded clones, which suggests clonal expansion. Only peripheral blood was studied, because thyroid tissue, the primary lesion, was inaccessible. The authors noted that the small sample size was a limitation that may lower accuracy. Preferential use of TRBV28, TRBJ1-2 and TRBJ2-5 was observed in persistent disease, whereas TRBV20-1 and TRBJ2-1 were favored in newly diagnosed disease. Sequencing and analysis were limited to the TCR beta chain. Persistent patients shared more public clonotypes among themselves (around 2,800) than newly diagnosed patients did (more than 950).

Libraries were made using multiplex PCR. Sequencing was carried out with an Illumina HiSeq 4000. TCR beta libraries were built with iRepertoire HTBI primers and Arm-PCR amplification of CDR3 regions. Gel purification was performed on PCR products prior to sequencing. The study's processing was this. Across samples, 60 to 70 TRBV and 15 or so TRBJ segments were identified and used for gene usage analysis of CDR3 amino acid clonotypes. COPE and FqMerger were used to merge filtered high-quality paired reads into contigs. Contigs were aligned with BLAST to IMGT TRBV, TRBD and TRBJ reference genes, and CDR3 was defined per IMGT. Clonotypes above 0.1% frequency were classified as highly expanded clones. Shannon entropy served as the measure of repertoire diversity, while the Gini coefficient captured V-J evenness. Clonotypes shared by more than one individual were considered public. TCRdb reworked the public reads: Q25 trimming with fastp, MiXCR clone assembly, productive beta chains retained. Records with the same CDR3 protein are collapsed into one entry carrying the most frequent genes and DNA. V and J calls and clone size were set by TCRdb, not the authors. Across this sample there are roughly 350,000 distinct CDR3 sequences, with roughly 17% seen only once. The ten most abundant clones make up just over 20% of the sample.

About this clonotype itself: It has no known antigen specificity. Base qualities were left out, and no much larger clone turns up one base away.

The germline V gene specifies SGHDN as CDR1 and FVKESK as CDR2. V is clipped by 3 bases and J by 2 bases, and the sequence between their germline boundaries is 14 bases long. The CDR3 sequence holds 16 residues, the cysteine and phenylalanine included. Only CDR3 DNA is held: 48 bases, read in frame from base 1. The time point label here, explained by the study, means: newly diagnosed GD, antithyroid drugs for less than 3 months. For both TCR sequencing and RNA sequencing, RNA was extracted from PBMCs in TRIzol. The diagnosis of Graves' disease was made according to American Thyroid Association guidelines. Recruitment of patients was carried out at an endocrinology department in Xi'an, China. Each patient gave 7 to 9.5 milliliters of peripheral blood, collected in an EDTA anticoagulant tube. PBMCs were isolated by Ficoll Paque Plus density gradient separation without further T cell sorting. An Agilent 2100 Bioanalyzer and agarose gel were used to check RNA quality, and a NanoDrop 2000 was used to measure RNA concentration.

These sequences were also reported in another study, on T cells in Graves' hyperthyroidism and ophthalmopathy. As the second study states: Stable Graves' hyperthyroidism was defined as the absence of progression to ophthalmopathy over 18 months of follow-up. Hyperthyroidism patients were newly diagnosed, with disease duration under 2 months, and aged 18 to 65 years. The study excluded patients with uncontrolled infections, other autoimmune diseases, pregnancy or lactation. Clinical symptoms, serum thyroxine and TRAb, thyroid ultrasound, and orbital computed tomography formed the basis for the diagnoses. The first round of RT-PCR for the TCR CDR3 was performed with the HTBI primer set and the Qiagen OneStep RT-PCR kit. Most expanded thyroid clonotypes (frequency above 0.001) were also detected in blood, suggesting blood repertoires may reflect thyroid immune responses. A 13 V-J signature model separated ophthalmopathy from stable hyperthyroidism, with around 90% sensitivity and just under 84% specificity in cross-validation and 80%/75% in testing. During validation, the model predicted progression to ophthalmopathy a median of about 6.3 months ahead of onset, with more than 60% sensitivity and roughly 72% specificity. To identify TCR V-J signatures that set the groups apart, the researchers used a discovery cohort of 95 to 100 patients, made up of 40 to 45 with Graves' ophthalmopathy and some 60 with stable Graves' hyperthyroidism. Prospective prediction of ophthalmopathy was tested in an independent validation cohort consisting of 18 hyperthyroidism patients and some 15 patients who later progressed to ophthalmopathy. The approximately 100 discovery patients were divided at random into training and test sets in a 7:3 ratio. Thyroid tissue and blood T-cell repertoires from six Graves' hyperthyroidism patients were also compared in the study. After sampling, hyperthyroidism patients received methimazole starting at 30 mg daily, and ophthalmopathy patients received high-dose intravenous methylprednisolone. Libraries were constructed in a second round of multiplex PCR, after which size selection and purification were carried out. Libraries were sequenced paired-end with 100 bp reads on an Illumina HiSeq2000. SOAPnuke was used to process the raw data, with reads discarded if the reads contained adapters or uncalled bases, had a mean Phred below 15, or lacked an exact constant-primer or identifier match. COPE v1.2.5 was used to merge high-quality paired reads, and clonotypes were defined as unique nucleotide sequences. MiTCR v1.1 was used to align the clonotypes against IMGT TRBV, TRBD and TRBJ reference segments. Analysis was restricted to V-J combinations with a frequency above 0.0001, which covered roughly 99% of repertoires. A TCS score was defined as the ratio of F50 (clonal expansion) to E x V (chaos), with BLOSUM62-based TCRdist applied between CDR3 peptides within each V-J. Welch's t-statistics and random forest reduced 514 V-J features to 13, which were used in a naive Bayes classifier (R e1071). Sample size was not statistically predetermined, and blinding of investigators to group allocation was not performed. The paper describes TCR Vbeta CDR3 sequencing of around 140 peripheral blood samples, made up of 43 ophthalmopathy patients, roughly 72 hyperthyroidism patients and around 17 progressor patients.

The chain is made from TRBV14 and TRBJ2-1; the D element might be TRBD1 or TRBD2, as each aligns at 5 bases. This TCR was recovered from a woman between 18 and 30 years old with Graves disease. Donor details come from another sample of the same person, matched by shared clones. Specimen: peripheral blood mononuclear cells (PBMCs), collected at new diagnosis, from a patient treated with antithyroid drugs. The bases read TGTGCCAGCAGCCAGTTCCGGGACGCCGCCTACAATGAGCAGTTCTTC. This sequence encodes CASSQFRDAAYNEQFF.